A single sample is the source of the 32 T cell receptor beta chains below, sequenced in a study of T cell responses to AZD1222 COVID-19 vaccine. Data came from immunoSEQ multiplex PCR; TCRdb stores just in-frame clones and leaves some out. The data show about 30,000 clones, over 90% seen once. This specimen was peripheral blood, taken on day 0 of AZD1222 vaccination. Every receptor here comes from an adult in good health.

This chain joins TRBV5-8 and TRBJ2-7; D is possibly TRBD2 (5 bases). The CDR3 loop spans 12 amino acids. The germline CDR1 and CDR2 sequences are SGHTS and YDEGEE. The V gene lost 4 bases and the J gene lost 3 bases, with 8 bases spanning the gap. CDR3: CASSAGIYEQYF. The CDR3, as DNA: TGTGCCAGCAGCGCCGGGATCTACGAGCAGTACTTC.

This clone was observed a single time. J is TRBJ1-1 and V is TRBV4-1; D may be TRBD1 (6 bases). In germline, CDR1 is MGHRA, CDR2 YSYEKL. The V gene lost 5 bases and the J gene lost 0 bases, with 13 bases spanning the gap. This CDR3 comprises 15 residues. The CDR3 bases are TGCGCCAGCAGCTCCCAGACAGGCTTGAACACTGAAGCTTTCTTT. This sequence encodes CASSSQTGLNTEAFF.

The chain carries TRBV18 and TRBJ1-5; possible D gene TRBD1, 6 bases. Germline-derived CDR1 and CDR2 are KGHSH and LQKENI. The V end lost 6 bases, the J end lost 4 bases, and 10 bases lay between the germline ends. The CDR3 consists of 13 residues. The CDR3 is CASSQDSNQPQHF. The CDR3 DNA reads TGTGCCAGCTCCCAGGACAGTAATCAGCCCCAGCATTTT.

The chain recombines TRBV11-2 with TRBJ2-1; maybe TRBD2 (7 bases). CDR3 length: 15 residues. Germline lookup yields CDR1 SGHAT and CDR2 FQNNGV. V lost 3 bases and J 4 bases, leaving 13 bases between the germline ends. The chain's CDR3 is CASSLGGAKYNEQFF. CDR3 nucleotide sequence: TGTGCCAGCAGCTTGGGGGGGGCCAAATACAATGAGCAGTTCTTC. The entire variable domain, with the rest obtained from reference TRBV11-2 and TRBJ2-1, is as follows: EAGVAQSPRYKIIEKRQSVAFWCNPISGHATLYWYQQILGQGPKLLIQFQNNGVVDDSQLPKDRFSAERLKGVDSTLKIQPAKLEDSAVYLCASSLGGAKYNEQFFGPGTRLTVL.

This chain connects TRBV7-2 to TRBJ2-5; 9 bases agree with TRBD2. Per germline, CDR1 SGHTA and CDR2 FQGNSA. The CDR3 totals 15 residues. V gave up 5 bases and J gave up 5 bases; unmatched junction bases: 9. CDR3 residues: CASSPRTSVGETQYF. DNA of the CDR3: TGTGCCAGCAGCCCGAGGACTAGCGTGGGGGAGACCCAGTACTTC. The full variable domain, its missing parts supplied by reference TRBV7-2 and TRBJ2-5, is GAGVSQSPSNKVTEKGKDVELRCDPISGHTALYWYRQSLGQGLEFLIYFQGNSAPDKSGLPSDRFSAERTGGSVSTLTIQRTQQEDSAVYLCASSPRTSVGETQYFGPGTRLLVL.

The V call is TRBV11-2, the J call TRBJ2-1; 9 bases match TRBD1. V lost 2 bases, J lost 8 bases, and 7 bases stayed unmatched. The CDR3 runs 15 residues. Per the germline V gene, CDR1 is SGHAT and CDR2 is FQNNGV. In DNA form, the CDR3 reads TGTGCCAGCAGCTTAAGCGGGACAGGGTTTTATGAGCAGTTCTTC. Its translation: CASSLSGTGFYEQFF. The complete variable domain, with remaining parts taken from reference TRBV11-2 and TRBJ2-1, reads EAGVAQSPRYKIIEKRQSVAFWCNPISGHATLYWYQQILGQGPKLLIQFQNNGVVDDSQLPKDRFSAERLKGVDSTLKIQPAKLEDSAVYLCASSLSGTGFYEQFFGPGTRLTVL.

The gene calls are TRBV18 and TRBJ1-3; D is undetermined. Trimming took 6 bases from V and 0 from J, leaving 12 bases between them. Per germline, CDR1 KGHSH and CDR2 LQKENI. There are 15 residues in the CDR3. The DNA of the CDR3 is TGTGCCAGCTCGCGGACGGCAGACTCTGGAAACACCATATATTTT. It codes for CASSRTADSGNTIYF.

This rearrangement joins TRBV7-9 to TRBJ2-7; 9 bases line up with TRBD1. The CDR3 sequence is 15 residues long. Looked up from germline, CDR1 is SEHNR and CDR2 is FQNEAQ (reference sequence). J gave up 1 base and V 5 bases, and 6 bases lay outside the gene matches. CDR3 DNA: TGTGCCAGCAGCCGAACCGGGACAGGGTCCTACGAGCAGTACTTC. Residues: CASSRTGTGSYEQYF.

V gene TRBV6-5 combines with J gene TRBJ2-1, with 11 bases identical to TRBD2. The V segment lost 4 bases and the J segment 12 bases; nucleotides outside the gene matches: 14. Germline V gene data show CDR1 as MNHEY and CDR2 as SVGAGI. The CDR3 totals 16 residues. The CDR3 protein is CASSFTSGGTVLRQFF. The CDR3 DNA reads TGTGCCAGCAGTTTCACTAGCGGGGGAACCGTCTTGAGGCAGTTCTTC.

The chain recombines TRBV7-9 with TRBJ2-1; 8 bases match TRBD2. Germline values: CDR1 SEHNR, CDR2 FQNEAQ (reference sequence). With V trimmed by 1 base and J by 2 bases, 4 bases remained unmatched. There are 16 residues in the CDR3. CDR3 amino acids: CASSLGTGGTYNEQFF. CDR3 bases: TGTGCCAGCAGCTTAGGGACGGGAGGGACCTACAATGAGCAGTTCTTC.

The chain combines TRBV24-1 with TRBJ1-4; D call uncertain. The CDR3 extends over 14 amino acids. Deletions cut 2 bases from V and 3 bases from J, with 6 bases between. Germline V gives CDR1 KGHDR, CDR2 SFDVKD. The DNA of the CDR3 is TGTGCCACCAGTGATTCTAGCCCTAATGAAAAACTGTTTTTT. Translating gives CATSDSSPNEKLFF.

The V call is TRBV10-3, the J call TRBJ1-3; TRBD1 is a possible D gene (5 bases). Per the germline V gene, CDR1 is ENHRY and CDR2 is SYGVKD. The V end lost 1 base, the J end lost 0 bases, and 13 bases lay between the germline ends. CDR3 size: 17 residues. CDR3 in DNA: TGTGCCATCAGTGAGTATCGCGACAGACGCTCTGGAAACACCATATATTTT. Protein product: CAISEYRDRRSGNTIYF.

The rearrangement uses TRBV29-1 and TRBJ1-1; D uncertain. This CDR3 region has 11 residues. The germline gives CDR1 SQVTM, CDR2 ANQGSEA. V was trimmed by 7 bases and J by 6 bases, leaving 12 bases between them. The CDR3 reads CSALMESEAFF. The DNA of the CDR3 is TGCAGCGCTCTCATGGAGTCTGAAGCTTTCTTT.

CDR3 in amino acids: CATRTTGAETQYF. The CDR3 DNA is TGTGCCACCAGAACCACAGGGGCAGAGACCCAGTACTTC. The chain recombines TRBV24-1 with TRBJ2-5; 7 bases map to TRBD1. Losses at the gene ends were 7 bases for V and 4 bases for J; bases not matched to a gene: 5. From germline, CDR1 is KGHDR and CDR2 SFDVKD. There are 13 residues in the CDR3.

V usage is TRBV5-6 and J usage is TRBJ2-7, with 8 bases that match TRBD2. The V and J ends lost 4 bases and 0 bases, in that order; junction bases with no gene match: 9. CDR1 SGHDT and CDR2 YYEEEE come from the germline V gene. The CDR3 runs to 16 residues. This CDR3 reads CASSHQTGGSSYEQYF. The CDR3 DNA sequence: TGTGCCAGCAGCCACCAGACGGGGGGGAGCTCCTACGAGCAGTACTTC.

In its sample, this clone was seen a few times. The CDR3 coding sequence is TGTGCCAGCAGTTCCCGACTAGCGGGTTCCTACGAGCAGTACTTC. This gives the protein CASSSRLAGSYEQYF. J is TRBJ2-7 and V is TRBV27; 10 nucleotides align to TRBD2. The CDR3 covers 15 residues. Trimming cost V 4 bases and J 1 base; bases outside gene matches: 4. CDR1 and CDR2 (germline): MNHEY, SMNVEV (reference sequence).

The chain combines TRBV7-2 with TRBJ1-1, with D perhaps TRBD1 (5 bases). V was shortened by 3 bases and J by 11 bases, with 13 bases between the two germline ends. In germline, CDR1 is SGHTA, CDR2 FQGNSA. There are 12 residues in the CDR3. The CDR3 sequence: CASSFNSRGAFF. For the CDR3, the DNA is TGTGCCAGCAGCTTTAACAGTCGGGGCGCTTTCTTT.

This sequence joins TRBV6-5 and TRBJ2-1; TRBD2 aligns across 7 bases. Trimming at V came to 6 bases and at J to 0 bases, leaving 5 bases not matched to a gene. Germline assignment: CDR1 MNHEY and CDR2 SVGAGI. This CDR3 contains 15 residues. Here the CDR3 DNA reads TGTGCCAGCAGCCACGGGGGGAGCTCCTACAATGAGCAGTTCTTC. This gives the protein CASSHGGSSYNEQFF.

CDR3 sequence reads: CASSGAHTSGAGELFF. CDR3 in DNA: TGTGCCAGCAGTGGGGCCCACACGAGCGGGGCCGGGGAGCTGTTTTTT. The chain uses TRBV6-1 and TRBJ2-2; TRBD2 matches 7 bases. V lost 4 bases to trimming and J lost 6 bases; unmatched junction nucleotides: 11. CDR3 length: 16 amino acids. Germline-derived CDR1 and CDR2 are MNHNS and SASEGT.

This rearrangement joins TRBV7-9 to TRBJ1-5; D unclear. Trimming left V 6 bases short and J 4 bases short, with 7 bases between. In germline, CDR1 is SEHNR, CDR2 FQNEAQ (reference sequence). The CDR3 spans 12 residues. This CDR3 is CASSLVNQPQHF. DNA for the CDR3: TGTGCCAGCAGTCTTGTGAATCAGCCCCAGCATTTT.

The rearrangement joins TRBV30 to TRBJ1-1; D is ambiguous. The CDR3 is made up of 13 amino acids. Trimming left V 5 bases short and J 0 bases short, with 10 bases between. Germline V gives CDR1 GTSNPN, CDR2 SVGIG (reference sequence). CDR3 residues: CAWDPDMNTEAFF. CDR3 DNA sequence: TGTGCCTGGGACCCAGACATGAACACTGAAGCTTTCTTT.

This clone came up once. The rearrangement links TRBV3-1 (or the pseudogene TRBV3-2) to TRBJ2-5; D remains unclear. CDR1 and CDR2 (germline): LGHDT, YNNKEL (reference sequence). The CDR3 contains 13 residues. Trimming pared 3 bases from V and 2 bases from J, leaving 7 bases between. As DNA, the CDR3 is TGTGCCAGCAGCCATCTCAGACAAGAGACCCAGTACTTC. This translates into CASSHLRQETQYF.

The CDR3 is CASSDFLADTGELFF. The CDR3 bases are TGTGCCAGCAGTGATTTTCTAGCGGACACCGGGGAGCTGTTTTTT. The chain uses TRBV2 and TRBJ2-2; TRBD2 agrees at 7 bases. CDR1 and CDR2 from the germline V gene are SNHLY and FYNNEI. The CDR3 has 15 residues. Trimming took 3 bases from V and 3 from J; bases not matched to a gene: 4.

The chain combines TRBV24-1 with TRBJ2-1, with 8 bases matching TRBD2. The CDR3 runs to 17 residues. V lost 0 bases, J lost 3 bases, and 6 bases stayed unmatched. Germline CDR1 reads KGHDR; CDR2 reads SFDVKD. CDR3: CATSDLVSGECYNEQFF. The CDR3 region has the DNA TGTGCCACCAGTGATTTGGTTAGCGGGGAATGCTACAATGAGCAGTTCTTC.

The chain employs TRBV29-1 and TRBJ2-3; TRBD2 matches 10 bases. The germline gives CDR1 SQVTM, CDR2 ANQGSEA. The CDR3 contains 16 residues. Trimming cost V 4 bases and J 2 bases; bases outside gene matches: 9. This CDR3 is CSVAGAGLALTDTQYF. The CDR3 nucleotides are TGCAGCGTTGCCGGGGCGGGACTAGCGCTCACAGATACGCAGTATTTT.

This clone appeared a single time. The V gene is TRBV20-1, the J gene TRBJ1-5, with D uncertain. V was clipped by 3 bases and J by 5 bases, with 17 bases between them. CDR3 size: 15 residues. Germline CDR1 reads DFQATT; CDR2 reads SNEGSKA (reference sequence). The CDR3 coding sequence is TGCAGTGCTAGTAGACCCGTTTTGGGAGATCAGCCCCAGCATTTT. The encoded protein is CSASRPVLGDQPQHF.

The CDR3 sequence is CASSPWGREGEKLFF. DNA for the CDR3: TGTGCCAGCAGCCCTTGGGGAAGGGAGGGTGAAAAACTGTTTTTT. The gene calls are TRBV6-2 or TRBV6-3 and TRBJ1-4; no reliable D call. Between the trimmed V and J ends, which lost 6 bases and 7 bases, there was a span of 18 bases. The CDR3 is 15 amino acids. The germline V gene has CDR1 MNHEY and CDR2 SVGEGT.

V usage is TRBV4-2 and J usage is TRBJ2-1, with D perhaps given as TRBD1 or TRBD2 (7 bases each). CDR1 is LGHNA, CDR2 YNFKEQ, per germline. V was trimmed by 7 bases and J by 0 bases, leaving 31 bases between them. The CDR3 loop spans 21 amino acids. The CDR3 DNA sequence: TGTGCCAGCACCCATGGGGGAGGGGGCCAGGGTCCCCTTGGCTCCTACAATGAGCAGTTCTTC. Protein: CASTHGGGGQGPLGSYNEQFF.

The rearrangement uses TRBV5-5 and TRBJ1-2, with 9 bases that match TRBD1. V was clipped by 3 bases and J by 7 bases; unmatched bases: 7. The CDR3 loop spans 14 amino acids. CDR1 and CDR2 (germline): SGHKS, YYEKEE (reference sequence). The chain's CDR3 is CASSSGTGSFGYTF. Written as DNA, the CDR3 is TGTGCCAGCAGCTCTGGGACAGGGAGTTTTGGCTACACCTTC.

This clone has just one count. The chain carries TRBV29-1 and TRBJ2-3; TRBD2 matches at 8 bases. CDR1 SQVTM and CDR2 ANQGSEA come from the germline V gene. Losses at the gene ends were 6 bases for V and 4 bases for J; bases not matched to a gene: 6. The CDR3 runs 13 residues. CDR3 sequence: CSVGAGEADTQYF. CDR3 nucleotides: TGCAGCGTAGGAGCGGGAGAGGCAGATACGCAGTATTTT.

V usage is TRBV2 and J usage is TRBJ1-3; TRBD1 might be the D (5 bases). The CDR3 loop spans 17 amino acids. Germline V CDR1 and CDR2: SNHLY, FYNNEI. Trimming left V 0 bases short and J 0 bases short, with 12 bases between. CDR3 residues: CASSEAMGDYSGNTIYF. CDR3 DNA: TGTGCCAGCAGTGAAGCAATGGGGGACTACTCTGGAAACACCATATATTTT.

V and J are TRBV5-1 and TRBJ1-1; D is uncertain. Trimming shortened V by 0 bases and J by 4 bases, and 7 bases separated the two germline ends. Germline V gene sequence: CDR1 SGHRS, CDR2 YFSETQ. The CDR3 contains 13 residues. CDR3 sequence reads: CASSLVGSTEAFF. In DNA, the CDR3 is TGCGCCAGCAGCTTGGTGGGTAGCACTGAAGCTTTCTTT.